The TCR beta chain under discussion was sequenced for a study of cytomegalovirus exposure and HLA in healthy donors. General study points: Cytomegalovirus status was reportedly diagnosed by the classifier with high specificity and sensitivity. Among TCR sequences, most were rare, though some public TCRs appeared in many donors. In vitro assays verified that a few CMV-associated chains recognized CMV antigens specifically.

The data were produced by immunoSEQ multiplex PCR, yet TCRdb's version contains in-frame clones alone and is incomplete. Of tens of thousands of clones listed, approximately 96% are singletons. Comments on this clone: Its antigen is currently unknown.

An approximately 120-subject validation cohort, separate from the 666-subject first cohort, supplied the donors. With 5 bases clipped from V and 6 bases from J, the junction kept 5 bases outside the gene matches. The CDR3 is 13 amino acids. The germline V gene has CDR1 LNHNV and CDR2 YYDKDF (reference sequence). This receptor was taken from a woman aged 18-30 years in good health and CMV-seropositive. The genes are TRBV15 and TRBJ2-7, with 9 bases fitting TRBD2. The sequenced sample was PBMCs. DNA of the CDR3: TGTGCCACCAGCTTTCGGCGGGAGGGCGAGCAGTACTTC. Translation gives CATSFRREGEQYF.